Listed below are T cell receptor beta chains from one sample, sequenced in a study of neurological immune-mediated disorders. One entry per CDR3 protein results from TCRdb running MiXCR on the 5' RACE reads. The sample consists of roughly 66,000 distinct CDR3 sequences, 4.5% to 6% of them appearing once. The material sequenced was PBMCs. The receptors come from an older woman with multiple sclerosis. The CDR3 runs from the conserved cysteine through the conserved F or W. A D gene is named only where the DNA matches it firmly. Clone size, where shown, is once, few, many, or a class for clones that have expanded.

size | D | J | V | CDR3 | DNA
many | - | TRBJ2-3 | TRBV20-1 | CSASLRAHTDTQYF | TGCAGTGCTAGTCTCAGGGCTCACACAGATACGCAGTATTTT
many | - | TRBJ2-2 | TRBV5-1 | CASSLVGTGELFF | TGCGCCAGCAGCTTGGTTGGCACCGGGGAGCTGTTTTTT
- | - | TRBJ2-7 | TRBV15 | CATSSDLGAPYEQYF | TGTGCCACCAGCAGTGATCTGGGAGCCCCCTACGAGCAGTACTTC
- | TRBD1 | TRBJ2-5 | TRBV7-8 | CASSRTGGGSETQYF | TGTGCCAGCAGCCGGACAGGGGGCGGATCGGAGACCCAGTACTTC
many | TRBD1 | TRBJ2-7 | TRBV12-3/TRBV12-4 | CASSIQQGSHEQYF | TGTGCCAGCAGTATTCAACAGGGGTCCCACGAGCAGTACTTC
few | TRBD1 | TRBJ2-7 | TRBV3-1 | CASSQSTGTGDYEQYF | TGTGCCAGCAGCCAATCAACCGGGACAGGGGACTACGAGCAGTACTTC
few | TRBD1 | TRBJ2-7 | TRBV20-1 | CSADPGTGLFEQYF | TGCAGTGCAGACCCCGGGACAGGGCTTTTCGAGCAGTACTTC
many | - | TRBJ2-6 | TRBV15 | CATSRAFDSGANVLTF | TGTGCCACCAGCAGAGCCTTTGACTCTGGGGCCAACGTCCTGACTTTC
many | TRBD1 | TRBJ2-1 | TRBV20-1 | CSARVATGDNEQFF | TGCAGTGCTAGAGTGGCGACAGGGGACAATGAGCAGTTCTTC
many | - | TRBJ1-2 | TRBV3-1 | CASSQGGGWGIVGYTF | TGTGCCAGCAGCCAAGGAGGGGGTTGGGGGATAGTTGGCTACACCTTC
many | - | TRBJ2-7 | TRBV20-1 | CSARGQEKDEQYF | TGCAGTGCTAGGGGGCAGGAGAAAGACGAGCAGTACTTC
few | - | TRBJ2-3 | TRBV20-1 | CSARMGASDTQYF | TGCAGTGCTAGAATGGGGGCCTCAGATACGCAGTATTTT
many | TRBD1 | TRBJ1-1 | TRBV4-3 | CASSQEWHQGAVNTEAFF | TGCGCCAGCAGCCAAGAATGGCACCAGGGGGCGGTGAACACTGAAGCTTTCTTT
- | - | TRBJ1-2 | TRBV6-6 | CASSYLGKGYYGYTF | TGTGCCAGCAGTTATTTAGGGAAGGGTTACTATGGCTACACCTTC